A selection of T cell receptor beta chains follows, all from one sample in a study of blood T cells in healthy people across ages. Each CDR3 protein is one row after TCRdb ran MiXCR on the 5' RACE reads. The sample includes 700,000 to 800,000 distinct CDR3 sequences, about 40% of them seen just once. The material sequenced was blood. These receptors came from a woman in her fifties or sixties in good health. CDR3s include the opening cysteine and the closing phenylalanine or tryptophan. Each record gives: D gene, J gene, clone size, V gene, CDR3 DNA, CDR3 protein. The D gene is left open where the match is weak. Clone sizes are given selectively: once, few, many, or a class where the clone is expanded.

-,TRBJ2-1,once,TRBV11-2,TGTGCCAGCAGCTTAGAGCTCCCGGGCCTGTACAATGAGCAGTTCTTC,CASSLELPGLYNEQFF
TRBD1,TRBJ2-1,-,TRBV4-3,TGCGCCAGCAGCCTCTCCGGGACAGGGTCCTACAATGAGCAGTTCTTC,CASSLSGTGSYNEQFF
TRBD2,TRBJ2-3,few,TRBV5-1,TGCGCCAGCAGCCGTCTAGCGGGAGAAGGCACAGATACGCAGTATTTT,CASSRLAGEGTDTQYF
TRBD2,TRBJ2-5,-,TRBV5-1,TGCGCCAGCAGCTTGAGTCCCGGACTAGCGGGAGGGTGGGGGCAGTACTTC,CASSLSPGLAGGWGQYF
-,TRBJ2-6,-,TRBV6-5,TGTGCCAGCAGTTATTTTAGTACGAATGGGGCCAACGTCCTGACTTTC,CASSYFSTNGANVLTF
-,TRBJ1-5,-,TRBV20-1,TGCAGTGCTAGGGTGGGAGGTGAGGGCAATCAGCCCCAGCATTTT,CSARVGGEGNQPQHF
-,TRBJ2-7,-,TRBV5-1,TGCGCCAGCAAATCAGAAGGATCTAGGTACGAGCAGTACTTC,CASKSEGSRYEQYF
TRBD2,TRBJ2-2,-,TRBV7-3,TGTGCCAGCAGCCCAACCTTGGCTAGCGGAAACACCGGGGAGCTGTTTTTT,CASSPTLASGNTGELFF
TRBD1,TRBJ2-5,-,TRBV24-1,TGTGCCACCAGTGATAGTAGGGGGCCAGTCTTCAAAGAGACCCAGTACTTC,CATSDSRGPVFKETQYF
-,TRBJ2-1,many,TRBV12-3/TRBV12-4,TGTGCCAGCAGTTTTGGCGGTTCCTACAATGAGCAGTTCTTC,CASSFGGSYNEQFF
TRBD2,TRBJ2-5,-,TRBV20-1,TGCAGTGCTAGAGAGGAGCGGGGGAAGACCCAGTACTTC,CSAREERGKTQYF
-,TRBJ1-4,-,TRBV2,TGTGCCAGCAGTGCAACGGGCACTAATGAAAAACTGTTTTTT,CASSATGTNEKLFF
-,TRBJ2-1,few,TRBV7-9,TGTGCCAGCAGACACGACGCGAATGAGCAGTTCTTC,CASRHDANEQFF
-,TRBJ2-1,many,TRBV29-1,TGCAGCGCTGGGGCGGGGTCCTACAATGAGCAGTTCTTC,CSAGAGSYNEQFF
-,TRBJ1-1,-,TRBV7-3,TGTGCCAGCAGCTCCAGGGAGAACACTGAAGCTTTCTTT,CASSSRENTEAFF
-,TRBJ2-5,-,TRBV7-6,TGTGCCAGCAGCTTAGCGGGGAATCCGGGGCAAGAGACCCAGTACTTC,CASSLAGNPGQETQYF
-,TRBJ1-2,-,TRBV20-1,TGCAGTGCCCTAGAGATTAAGGGCTCCTATGGCTACACCTTC,CSALEIKGSYGYTF
-,TRBJ1-2,-,TRBV3-1,TGTGCCAGCAGCCAAGCGAGGGCATATTCCCATAAGGGCTACACCTTC,CASSQARAYSHKGYTF
TRBD1,TRBJ2-3,many,TRBV29-1,TGCAGCGCCGCGGACAGGGGGCGCACAGATACGCAGTATTTT,CSAADRGRTDTQYF
-,TRBJ2-1,-,TRBV5-4,TGTGCCAGCAGCTCAGCCCAAAAGTATGAGCAGTTCTTC,CASSSAQKYEQFF
TRBD1,TRBJ2-7,-,TRBV4-3,TGCGCCAGCAGCCAAGGGGGACAGGGGATTCGGGAGCAGTACTTC,CASSQGGQGIREQYF
TRBD2,TRBJ2-7,-,TRBV5-1,TGCGCCAGCAGCTTGGAACTAGCGGTCTCCCACGAGCAGTACTTC,CASSLELAVSHEQYF
-,TRBJ1-1,-,TRBV20-1,TGCAGTGCAACCCGACCGGGGGGGCAAGCTTTCTTT,CSATRPGGQAFF
TRBD2,TRBJ2-7,-,TRBV4-2,TGTGCCAGCAGCCCTCGTCTATTAGCGGGAGGGCCAGTTGGACCCTACGAGCAGTACTTC,CASSPRLLAGGPVGPYEQYF
-,TRBJ2-1,-,TRBV7-8,TGTGCCAGCAGTTTAGCGCTACAGCACAATGAGCAGTTCTTC,CASSLALQHNEQFF
TRBD2,TRBJ2-1,many,TRBV11-3,TGTGCCAGCAGCCCGACTAGCGGGGACTACAATGAGCAGTTCTTC,CASSPTSGDYNEQFF
-,TRBJ1-1,-,TRBV7-2,TGTGCCAGCAGCGTACAGGGTGAGAACACTGAAGCTTTCTTT,CASSVQGENTEAFF
TRBD2,TRBJ2-7,-,TRBV7-7,TGTGCTAGCAGCCCTAGCGGGAGGGCCGACGAGCAGTACTTC,CASSPSGRADEQYF
-,TRBJ2-1,-,TRBV12-3/TRBV12-4,TGTGCCAGCGGTTTATCGGGGGCCTCCATCTACAATGAGCAGTTCTTC,CASGLSGASIYNEQFF
-,TRBJ1-6,-,TRBV12-3/TRBV12-4,TGTGCCAGCAGTCAGCCGGGTGGTTCACCCCTCCACTTT,CASSQPGGSPLHF
TRBD2,TRBJ2-7,many,TRBV20-1,TGCAGTGCTATTGTGATAGCGGGGGGATACGAGCAGTACTTC,CSAIVIAGGYEQYF
-,TRBJ2-1,-,TRBV28,TGTGCCAGCAGTTTCTCTTGGGGGAATGAGCAGTTCTTC,CASSFSWGNEQFF
-,TRBJ2-5,-,TRBV7-6,TGTGCCAGCAGCGCCCCAACCGGGGTACAGTACTTC,CASSAPTGVQYF
-,TRBJ2-7,-,TRBV10-1,TGCGCCAGCGGTGATTACAAACTGGAGCAGTACTTC,CASGDYKLEQYF
-,TRBJ2-3,-,TRBV5-1,TGCGCCAGCTCCAACCCAGGGGCAGATACGCAGTATTTT,CASSNPGADTQYF
TRBD2,TRBJ2-1,-,TRBV7-2,TGTGCCAGCAGCTTAAGGAGCGGGAGATCTAAGAATGAGCAGTTCTTC,CASSLRSGRSKNEQFF
-,TRBJ2-7,few,TRBV21-1,TGTGCCAGCAGCAAAGTGGGGGGTTGGTCGGGTGTATACGAGCAGTACTTC,CASSKVGGWSGVYEQYF
TRBD2,TRBJ2-1,-,TRBV20-1,TGCAGTGCTGGGGGACTAGGGCTTCATGAGCAGTTCTTC,CSAGGLGLHEQFF
-,TRBJ2-7,-,TRBV28,TGTGCCAGCAGTCCTGCAAGCGCGGGTCGGGACTACGAGCAGTACTTC,CASSPASAGRDYEQYF
-,TRBJ2-3,-,TRBV28,TGTGCCAGCAATTTGGGAGTCGGCACAGATACGCAGTATTTT,CASNLGVGTDTQYF